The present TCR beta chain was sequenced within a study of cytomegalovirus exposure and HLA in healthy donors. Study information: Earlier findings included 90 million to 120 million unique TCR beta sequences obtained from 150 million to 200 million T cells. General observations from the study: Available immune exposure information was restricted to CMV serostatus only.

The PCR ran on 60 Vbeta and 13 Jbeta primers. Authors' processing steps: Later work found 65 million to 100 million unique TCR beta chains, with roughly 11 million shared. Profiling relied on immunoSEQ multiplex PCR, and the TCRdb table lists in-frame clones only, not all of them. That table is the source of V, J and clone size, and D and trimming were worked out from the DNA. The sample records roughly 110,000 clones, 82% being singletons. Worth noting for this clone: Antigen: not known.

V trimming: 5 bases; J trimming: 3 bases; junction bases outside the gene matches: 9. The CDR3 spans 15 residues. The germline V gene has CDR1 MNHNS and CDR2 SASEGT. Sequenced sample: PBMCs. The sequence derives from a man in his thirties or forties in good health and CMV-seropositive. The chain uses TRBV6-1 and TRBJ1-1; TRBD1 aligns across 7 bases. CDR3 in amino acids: CASSRGDSLDTEAFF. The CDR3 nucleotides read TGTGCCAGCAGTAGAGGGGACAGTTTGGACACTGAAGCTTTCTTT.